This TCR beta chain derives from a study of breast tumors, draining lymph nodes, adjacent tissues. The CDR3 loop spans 12 amino acids. The V gene's germline CDR1 is DFQATT and CDR2 SNEGSKA (reference sequence). Breast cancer patients provided tissue from their axillary draining lymph nodes. TCRdb called the multiplex PCR reads again in MiXCR, with one record for every CDR3 protein. The sample has approximately 230,000 distinct CDR3 sequences; approximately 36% are singletons. Study results and limitations: Compared with basal-like, luminal-like tumors shared significantly more repertoire with nontumor tissue.

In this sample, this clonotype turned up many times. What it binds is not known. A junction end diverges from the germline sequence, so it may reflect a read error. Sequencing used axillary lymph node tissue. This receptor was identified in a female donor with breast cancer. Some clones in this sample may be carry-over from other donors' samples. The chain recombines TRBV20-1 with TRBJ1-2; weak D call: TRBD1 (6 bases). In nucleotides, the CDR3 is TGCAGTGCTCGTACAGGGAACTATGGCTCCACCTTC. It yields the protein CSARTGNYGSTF.